This T cell receptor (beta chain) was captured by sequencing in a study of shared clonotypes between healthy human individuals. Study-level results: Naive CD4 clonotypes were shared across a few donors at around 5.4%. Memory subsets had estimated richness that was generally smaller than that of naive subsets.

Trimming removed 2 bases from V and 8 bases from J; junction bases left unmatched: 9. The CDR3 spans 15 residues. Germline V gene data show CDR1 as MGHDK and CDR2 as SYGVNS. Healthy HIV-negative adults with no recent acute infections or vaccinations were recruited as donors. Naive CD45RA+ and memory CD45RA-negative subsets were split from CD4+ cells. Worth noting for this clone: Antigen unknown.

This table comes from immunoSEQ multiplex PCR, and its TCRdb copy is limited to in-frame clones, with some not included. The table has millions of clones, about 92% seen once. This clonotype was sampled from a man aged 18 to 29 in good health. Some clones in this sample may be carry-over from other donors' samples. The V gene is TRBV25-1, the J gene TRBJ2-3; TRBD2 agrees at 8 bases. The material sequenced was naive CD4+ T cells from PBMCs. Documented subset: CD45RA+ positively selected. DNA for the CDR3: TGTGCCAGCAGTGAACCCGGACTAGCTGGAGGTACGCAGTATTTT. Its translation: CASSEPGLAGGTQYF.